This TCR beta chain was captured by sequencing in a study of blood T cell repertoires in COVID-19 (dated by TCRdb to 2020 to 2022). For context, the study as a whole: Samples from collaborators originated in the United States, Italy and Spain and spanned both the acute and convalescent phases of COVID-19. The material from the prospective study consisted of cDNA or gDNA derived from T cells, B-cell-depleted T cells, or PBMCs. Samples came from the ongoing ImmuneRACE study (first 160 participants) plus 1,254 subjects from 6 global collaborators. HLA class I and class II types, where available, came from metadata supplied by the sample provider rather than from assay-based typing. Sample metadata almost always included a de-identified subject ID, COVID-19 status, age in years and sex. Subjects who had been exposed to COVID-19, were actively infected with it, or had recovered from it provided the deeply sampled blood TCRbeta repertoires that made up the dataset. A freely available public database, intended as a resource for researchers studying the immune response to SARS-CoV-2, is where the repertoires were released. General conclusions and limits of the study: The quantity of clinical and demographic metadata differed by source and by participant and was supplied without curation.

At the junction V is shortened by 0 bases and J by 8 bases, with 8 bases in between. The CDR1 and CDR2 encoded by the germline V gene are SGHRS and YFSETQ. The CDR3 holds 12 amino acids from the cysteine to the phenylalanine. The retained sequence is limited to the CDR3, 36 bases, with the frame set at the first base. Collaborating institutions collected whole blood in K2EDTA tubes following their own protocols. For TCRbeta analysis, collaborator samples were shipped as frozen whole blood, as isolated PBMCs, or as DNA extracted from either sample type. Note on this clone: What this receptor recognizes is not known. One base away there is no much larger clone; base qualities are not given.

The immunoSEQ Assay, a bias-controlled multiplex PCR, was used to amplify TCRbeta CDR3 regions from genomic DNA. The paper's processing steps were these. Nucleated cell counts per sample were estimated from amplification of reference gene primers within the assay. Sequence reads were collapsed and filtered to measure the absolute abundance of every unique TCRbeta CDR3 rearrangement. Productive Simpson clonality was computed per sample as the square root of Simpson's diversity index over productive rearrangements. TCRdb mirrors the immuneACCESS table, restricted to in-frame sequences. Some clones are absent from its copies; in checked studies, under half trace to an unresolved V gene, and the reason for the others is unknown. The V and J calls and the clone size are those of that table, but D and trimming were determined from the DNA. The sample table shows some 180,000 clones, and 65% to 85% are seen once. The ten largest make up approximately 10% of the sample.

The source of this sequence is a man in his 70s with active or convalescent COVID-19. The chain uses TRBV5-1 and TRBJ1-2; the D gene remains uncertain. Input material: peripheral blood. The DNA sequence reads TGCGCCAGCAGCTTGGTTCCGGGAGGCTACACCTTC. Translated, it reads CASSLVPGGYTF.